This T cell receptor (beta chain) was recovered during a study of blood T cell repertoires in COVID-19. Study-level background: Both acute and convalescent COVID-19 samples were obtained from the United States, Italy and Spain. PBMCs, B-cell-depleted T cells, or T cells were the source of the cDNA or gDNA that made up the material.

The junction had 8 bases not matched to a gene; V was cut back by 8 bases and J by 7 bases. The CDR3 extends over 15 amino acids. Germline V gene sequence: CDR1 SNHLY, CDR2 FYNNEI. Per the authors' pipeline: Amplified reference gene primers provided the basis for estimating nucleated cell counts. Repertoires were generated with immunoSEQ multiplex PCR, while TCRdb's copy carries only in-frame clones and drops some. D and trimming were read from the DNA, whereas the V and J calls and clone size are those reported in that table. The sample gives more than 100,000 clones, 88% of which show up once; approximately 0.81% is in the top ten.

The sequencing sample was made of peripheral blood. This clonotype was obtained from a woman aged 50 to 60 with active or convalescent COVID-19. V gene TRBV2 combines with J gene TRBJ2-5, with 15 bases fitting TRBD2. The CDR3 here is CASAPSGLAGGTQYF. Here the CDR3 DNA reads TGTGCCAGCGCCCCGTCGGGACTAGCGGGAGGGACCCAGTACTTC.